The rows below give T cell receptor beta chains drawn from one sample of a study of blood T cells in healthy people across ages. MiXCR, run by TCRdb on the 5' RACE reads, gives a single entry per CDR3 protein. The sample holds around 1,800,000 distinct CDR3 sequences, roughly two fifths seen once. The sequenced sample was blood. The origin of the receptors is a human donor in good health. Each CDR3 is given with its conserved first and last residue. The D gene is left open where the match is weak. Size is omitted from some rows. Given values are once, few, many or a class for expanded clones.

>TRBD2|TRBJ2-5|TRBV7-8|NA
TGTGCCAGCAGCTTAGTGACTAGCGGGGGGGTGGAGGAGACCCAGTACTTC
CASSLVTSGGVEETQYF
>NA|TRBJ2-7|TRBV20-1|few
TGCAGTGCTAGACAGGAATCCTACGAGCAGTACTTC
CSARQESYEQYF
>TRBD2|TRBJ2-5|TRBV11-2|NA
TGTGCCAGCAGCTCATGGACTAGCGGCTACAAAGAGACCCAGTACTTC
CASSSWTSGYKETQYF
>TRBD1|TRBJ2-4|TRBV20-1|NA
TGCAGTGCTCGGACAGGGACGGACATTCAGTACTTC
CSARTGTDIQYF
>TRBD2|TRBJ2-4|TRBV11-1|NA
TGTGCCAGCAGCTTAAGTAAAGCTAGCGGGGCGGTTGCCAAAAACATTCAGTACTTC
CASSLSKASGAVAKNIQYF
>NA|TRBJ2-1|TRBV12-3/TRBV12-4|NA
TGTGCCAGCAGCCCGGGGGGCTCCTACAATGGGCAGTTCTTC
CASSPGGSYNGQFF
>NA|TRBJ2-2|TRBV7-9|NA
TGTGCCAGCAGCTCCGTGACTGGCGGGGAGCTGTTTTTT
CASSSVTGGELFF
>NA|TRBJ2-1|TRBV3-1|NA
TGTGCCAGCAGCCAAGATCTGTTACACGATGAGCAGTTCTTC
CASSQDLLHDEQFF
>NA|TRBJ1-3|TRBV29-1|few
TGCAGCGGCCTAAGTAGGGCTGGAAACACCATATATTTT
CSGLSRAGNTIYF
>TRBD1|TRBJ2-5|TRBV29-1|few
TGCAGCGTTGAAGTTTCCTTGACCGGGACAGTCCAAGAGACCCAGTACTTC
CSVEVSLTGTVQETQYF
>TRBD1|TRBJ2-7|TRBV6-6|NA
TGTGCCAGCAGGACCGGGACAGCCTACGAGCAGTACTTC
CASRTGTAYEQYF
>NA|TRBJ2-1|TRBV12-3/TRBV12-4|NA
TGTACCAGCAGTTTTCGGGCGGCAGAGACCCAGTTCTTC
CTSSFRAAETQFF
>NA|TRBJ2-3|TRBV5-1|once
TGCACCAGCAGCCCCCCACTAGTACAGGGCGCAGATACGCAGTATTTT
CTSSPPLVQGADTQYF
>NA|TRBJ1-1|TRBV7-3|many
TGCGCCAGCAGCCTGACATCTAACACTGAAGCTTTCTTT
CASSLTSNTEAFF
>NA|TRBJ2-1|TRBV5-1|NA
TGCGCCAGCAGCTCCCCGGGAACCCCACATGAGCAGTTCTTC
CASSSPGTPHEQFF
>TRBD1|TRBJ1-1|TRBV20-1|few
TGCAGTGCTAGAGGGGGACAGGGAGACACTGAAGCTTTCTTT
CSARGGQGDTEAFF
>NA|TRBJ2-3|TRBV15|few
TGTGCCACCAGCAGAGATCTGTCGGCCGACACAAATACGCAGTATTTT
CATSRDLSADTNTQYF
>NA|TRBJ1-2|TRBV7-9|many
TGTGCCAGCAGCTTATTATCAGTTGATGGCTACACCTTC
CASSLLSVDGYTF
>TRBD2|TRBJ2-5|TRBV20-1|NA
TGCAGTGCGGAGAGGACTAGCGGGGGGGGCGGAGAAGAGACCCAGTACTTC
CSAERTSGGGGEETQYF
>NA|TRBJ2-3|TRBV6-6|few
TGTGCCAGCGGACCCCGATCAGATACGCAGTATTTT
CASGPRSDTQYF
>TRBD2|TRBJ2-1|TRBV4-1|few
TGCGCCAGCAGCCAAGATTACGCTAGCGGCCAGTTCTTC
CASSQDYASGQFF
>NA|TRBJ2-1|TRBV20-1|NA
TGCAGTGCTAGAGATAGGGGGTTGGGGGATGAGCAGTTCTTC
CSARDRGLGDEQFF
>NA|TRBJ2-5|TRBV27|NA
TGTGCCAGCAGTTCCCGACAGGCCCAAGAGACCCAGTACTTC
CASSSRQAQETQYF
>TRBD1|TRBJ2-1|TRBV3-1|few
TGTGCCAGCAGCCGGGGGGGGACAGGGTTAGGCGGGGGCCCTTACAATGAGCAGTTCTTC
CASSRGGTGLGGGPYNEQFF
>TRBD1|TRBJ2-7|TRBV9|many
TGTGCCAGCAGCGCCCGGGACAGGGGGCTGTACGAGCAGTACTTC
CASSARDRGLYEQYF
>NA|TRBJ2-7|TRBV7-2|few
TGTGCCAGCAGCTTAGGGGGCGGGGCGAACTACGAGCGGTACTTC
CASSLGGGANYERYF
>TRBD1|TRBJ1-6|TRBV5-6|NA
TGTGCCAGCAGCCAAATTCCGGGACAGGGCTATAATTCACCCCTCCACTTT
CASSQIPGQGYNSPLHF
>TRBD2|TRBJ2-1|TRBV29-1|few
TGCAGCCCCCGGCGCGGGGGGCTTCCTAGCTCCTACAATGAGCAGTTCTTC
CSPRRGGLPSSYNEQFF
>NA|TRBJ2-1|TRBV4-2|NA
TGTGCCAGCAGCCAAGATCTGGTAGCGGATGAGCAGTTCTTC
CASSQDLVADEQFF
>TRBD1|TRBJ2-7|TRBV15|NA
TGTGCCACCAGCAGAGATCGGGTACGGACAGGGAGTTACGAGCAGTACTTC
CATSRDRVRTGSYEQYF
>TRBD2|TRBJ2-5|TRBV12-3/TRBV12-4|NA
TGTGCCAGCAGTCCCCCCGGGACTAGCGTGGAGACCCAGTACTTC
CASSPPGTSVETQYF
>NA|TRBJ2-3|TRBV10-2|few
TGCGCCAGCGAGGACCACACAGATACGCAGTATTTT
CASEDHTDTQYF
>NA|TRBJ1-2|TRBV28|many
TGTGCCAGCAGTTATGACCCAAACTATGGCTACACCTTC
CASSYDPNYGYTF
>NA|TRBJ2-7|TRBV15|once
TGTGTCACCAGCAGAGACTGGGGCAGGAGCTACGAGCAGTACTTC
CVTSRDWGRSYEQYF
>NA|TRBJ2-1|TRBV6-6|few
TGTGCCAGCAGTCCCGACCGACAGACACTGACCGTACATGAGCAGTTCTTC
CASSPDRQTLTVHEQFF
>NA|TRBJ2-7|TRBV6-5|few
TGTGCCAGCAGTTACTCTCAGGGAGAAAACGAGCAGTACTTC
CASSYSQGENEQYF
>NA|TRBJ2-5|TRBV7-9|NA
TGTGCCAGCAGCCCCGGAGGAACCTCCCAAGAGACCCAGTACTTC
CASSPGGTSQETQYF
>TRBD1|TRBJ2-5|TRBV20-1|NA
TGCAGTGCTAGACCACTAGACAGGGTCTCTCAAGAGACCCAGTACTTC
CSARPLDRVSQETQYF
>TRBD1|TRBJ1-1|TRBV7-9|NA
TGTGCCAGCAGCCCAGACAGGGTCGGTCAGGCTTTCTTT
CASSPDRVGQAFF
>TRBD1|TRBJ1-5|TRBV28|NA
TGTGCCAGCAGTTTTTGGAGGGGCCTCAACCGGGACAGGGCTTATCAGCCCCAGCATTTT
CASSFWRGLNRDRAYQPQHF
>TRBD2|TRBJ2-5|TRBV13|once
TGTGCCAGCAGCTTAGAGACTAGCTACGAGACCCAGTACTTC
CASSLETSYETQYF
>TRBD2|TRBJ2-7|TRBV5-6|NA
TGTGCCAGCAGCAGTAGCGGGGGCCCCCCCTTCTACGAGCAGTACTTC
CASSSSGGPPFYEQYF
>TRBD1|TRBJ1-2|TRBV29-1|few
TGCAGCGTTGGAAGCGGGACAGGGGTCTATGGCTACACCTTC
CSVGSGTGVYGYTF
>NA|TRBJ2-7|TRBV5-1|NA
TGCGCCAGCAGCCATTCGCCGACAAATTACGAGCAGTACTTC
CASSHSPTNYEQYF